This is a list of T cell receptor beta chains from one sample in a study of TIL therapy for anti-PD-1-resistant metastatic lung cancer. Only in-frame clones appear in the TCRdb table, and some are missing; sequencing was by immunoSEQ multiplex PCR. The sample includes fewer than 15,000 clones, less than 75% seen only once; the top ten take 9% to 10%. The specimen was tumor tissue, collected at baseline. These receptors all stem from a woman aged 25 to 80 with non-small cell lung cancer. The CDR3 runs from the conserved cysteine through the conserved F or W. A D gene is named only where the DNA matches it firmly. Clone size, where shown, is once, few, many, or a class for clones that have expanded.

NA TRBJ2-3 TRBD1 TRBV4-1 TGCGCCAGCAGCCCGGGACAGGGGGCAGATACGCAGTATTTT CASSPGQGADTQYF
NA TRBJ2-5 TRBD2 TRBV7-3 TGTGCCAGCAGCTTTGGGGGAGGGGAGACCCAGTACTTC CASSFGGGETQYF
medium-sized TRBJ1-3 NA TRBV2 TGTGCCATCGGCGGAGGAAACACCATATATTTT CAIGGGNTIYF
once TRBJ2-2 NA TRBV6-9 TGTGCCAGCAGTACAGGGCCCGGGGAGCTGTTTTTT CASSTGPGELFF
NA TRBJ1-2 NA TRBV7-8 TGTGCCAGCAGCCCGCGGGGCGAAAGCTATGGCTACACCTTC CASSPRGESYGYTF
few TRBJ2-7 NA TRBV4-1 TGCGCCAGCAGCCAAGAACCCGGGTTTTACGAGCAGTACTTC CASSQEPGFYEQYF
NA TRBJ1-5 TRBD1 TRBV6-9 TGTGCCAGCCGAAGGACAGGGCGCAATCAGCCCCAGCATTTT CASRRTGRNQPQHF
few TRBJ2-1 NA TRBV7-3 TGTGCCAGCAGCCGAACCCAGGGGAATGAGCAGTTCTTC CASSRTQGNEQFF
NA TRBJ1-4 NA TRBV7-9 TGTGCCAGCAGCTTACGGCAGGGTGGGGCTGGTGAAAAACTGTTTTTT CASSLRQGGAGEKLFF
NA TRBJ1-2 TRBD1 TRBV11-2 TGTGCCAGCAGCTTAGCTGGTACAGGGGGCTATGGCTACACCTTC CASSLAGTGGYGYTF
NA TRBJ1-2 TRBD1 TRBV5-1 TGCGCCAGCAGCCCGAGACCGGGACAGCTCAACTATGGCTACACCTTC CASSPRPGQLNYGYTF
medium-sized TRBJ2-3 NA TRBV27 TGTGCCAGCAGGTTGGGAGTTTCCGAAGATACGCAGTATTTT CASRLGVSEDTQYF
few TRBJ2-3 NA TRBV6-1 TGTGCCAGCAGTGTGGCGGATACGCAGTATTTT CASSVADTQYF
NA TRBJ2-1 TRBD2 TRBV5-1 TGCGCCAGCAGCCCCCGGACGGGAGCGGGAGAGAATGAGCAGTTCTTC CASSPRTGAGENEQFF
NA TRBJ1-4 TRBD1 TRBV2 TGTGCCAGCAGTGCTTTAATGATAGGACAGGAGACAAGGCCAACTAATGAAAAATTGTTTTTT CASSALMIGQETRPTNEKLFF
NA TRBJ2-1 TRBD2 TRBV29-1 TGCAGCATACGGTTGGCGGGAGCCTACAATGAGCAGTTCTTC CSIRLAGAYNEQFF
NA TRBJ2-2 NA TRBV19 TGTGCCAGTAGTAAACCGAGCGGCCCAACCGGGGAGCTGTTTTTT CASSKPSGPTGELFF
NA TRBJ2-3 TRBD2 TRBV6-6 TGTGCCTCCCTGGGCACTAGCGGCACAGATACGCAGTATTTT CASLGTSGTDTQYF
NA TRBJ1-1 NA TRBV19 TGTGCCAGTAGTAAAGGCCCAACAGGTTTGGGCACTGAAGCTTTCTTT CASSKGPTGLGTEAFF
NA TRBJ2-5 NA TRBV10-2 TGCGCCAGCAGTTCGACAGTCCAAGAGACCCAGTACTTC CASSSTVQETQYF
once TRBJ2-7 TRBD1 TRBV6-5 TGTGCCAGCAGCAACCGGGACAGCCCGTTTTACGAGCAGTACTTC CASSNRDSPFYEQYF
NA TRBJ2-3 NA TRBV5-5 TGTGCCAGCAGCTCCAACCCAGATACGCAGTATTTT CASSSNPDTQYF
NA TRBJ2-7 TRBD2 TRBV10-1 TGCGCCAGCAGTGAGGGACTAGCGGGGGAGAGCTCCTACGAGCAGTACTTC CASSEGLAGESSYEQYF
NA TRBJ2-7 TRBD2 TRBV6-5 TGTGCCAGCAGTAGGGGCCGGGACTACTACGAGCAGTACTTC CASSRGRDYYEQYF
few TRBJ2-1 NA TRBV5-1 TGCGCCAGCAGCTTGAACCACAATGAGCAGTTCTTC CASSLNHNEQFF
few TRBJ2-2 NA TRBV29-1 TGCAGCGCCTCGACTAGAGGGGACACCGGGGAGCTGTTTTTT CSASTRGDTGELFF
NA TRBJ2-5 TRBD2 TRBV5-6 TGTGCCAGCAGCTCGGGACTAGCGGGAGGAGAGACCCAGTACTTC CASSSGLAGGETQYF
few TRBJ2-7 NA TRBV19 TGTGCCAGTAGTATCTCGGCGGTCTCCTACGAGCAGTACTTC CASSISAVSYEQYF
NA TRBJ2-7 TRBD1 TRBV6-1 TGTGCCAGCAGTGAGGGACAGGGGAGCTCCTACGAGCAGTACTTC CASSEGQGSSYEQYF
NA TRBJ1-2 NA TRBV5-1 TGCGCCAGCAGCTTGGATTCAGGACCCACTAACTATGGCTACACCTTC CASSLDSGPTNYGYTF
NA TRBJ2-2 TRBD1 TRBV11-3 TGTGCCAGCAGCTTGGACTCGCTCGGGACAGCGAACACCGGGGAGCTGTTTTTT CASSLDSLGTANTGELFF
NA TRBJ2-6 NA TRBV2 TGTGCCAGCAGACAAATGGGCAGCATAGGGGCCAACGTCCTGACTTTC CASRQMGSIGANVLTF
NA TRBJ2-5 TRBD2 TRBV5-5 TGTGCCAGCAGCTTTCGGACTAGCGGGCAAGAGACCCAGTACTTC CASSFRTSGQETQYF
NA TRBJ2-7 TRBD2 TRBV7-2 TGTGCCAGCAGCTTCGGGACTAAATACGAGCAGTACTTC CASSFGTKYEQYF
once TRBJ1-2 NA TRBV7-3 TGTGCCAGCAGCTTAGATTTCGGCTCCTCTAACTATGGCTACACCTTC CASSLDFGSSNYGYTF
NA TRBJ2-6 TRBD1 TRBV19 TGTGCCAGTAGTGATCGACAGGGAGTCTCTGGGGCCAACGTCCTGACTTTC CASSDRQGVSGANVLTF
NA TRBJ2-3 TRBD2 TRBV6-1 TGTGCCAGCAGGAGGACTAGCGGCTTTTATACGCAGTATTTT CASRRTSGFYTQYF
NA TRBJ2-2 NA TRBV6-5 TGTGCCAGCAGTCAAAGTGACACAGGTCGGGAGCTGTTTTTT CASSQSDTGRELFF
once TRBJ2-1 NA TRBV4-3 TGCGCCAGCAGCCAACTCTTCGGAGGAGTTCCACGGGACAATGAGCAGTTCTTC CASSQLFGGVPRDNEQFF
NA TRBJ1-3 NA TRBV14 TGTGCCAGCAGCGATACACGAAACACCATATATTTT CASSDTRNTIYF
NA TRBJ2-2 NA TRBV15 TGTGCCACCAGCGGAGACCTCACCGGGGAGCTGTTTTTT CATSGDLTGELFF
few TRBJ1-3 TRBD1 TRBV5-1 TGCGCCAGCAGCTTACAGGGGGCCTCTGGAAACACCATATATTTT CASSLQGASGNTIYF
NA TRBJ1-1 NA TRBV2 TGTGCCAGTGGGAGGGGTGACACTGAAGCTTTCTTT CASGRGDTEAFF
few TRBJ2-2 TRBD1 TRBV19 TGTGCCAGTAGTTTCCGGACAGGGGTCGGGGAGCTGTTTTTT CASSFRTGVGELFF
NA TRBJ1-1 TRBD1 TRBV15 TGTGCCACCAGAAGCTCTGGACAGGGGATGGATGAAGCTTTCTTT CATRSSGQGMDEAFF
NA TRBJ1-2 NA TRBV5-4 TGTGCCAGCAGCTTGGCCTCGGGGGCGCAGTCATATGGCTACACCTTC CASSLASGAQSYGYTF
few TRBJ1-5 NA TRBV30 TGTGCCTGGGATCAGAGGGGCAATCAGCCCCAGCATTTT CAWDQRGNQPQHF
few TRBJ1-3 NA TRBV5-1 TGCGCCAGCAGCTTAAACAGCTTCTCTGGAAACACCATATATTTT CASSLNSFSGNTIYF
few TRBJ2-7 NA TRBV4-1 TGCGCCAGCAGCCAGCAGGACGGGCCCACCTACGAGCAGTACTTC CASSQQDGPTYEQYF
few TRBJ1-5 NA TRBV9 TGTGCCAGCAGCGCCCTAGACCGAGGACAGCCCCAGCATTTT CASSALDRGQPQHF
few TRBJ2-7 TRBD2 TRBV2 TGTGCCAGCAGTGATACCAAGGGGACTAGCGGGAGGTTCTACGAGCAGTACTTC CASSDTKGTSGRFYEQYF
NA TRBJ1-6 NA TRBV11-3 TGTGCCAGCAGCGTAGGGGGGGGCCAATCACCCCTCCACTTT CASSVGGGQSPLHF
NA TRBJ2-5 NA TRBV7-9 TGTGCCAGCAGCGGACTACTCCAAGAGACCCAGTACTTC CASSGLLQETQYF
NA TRBJ1-1 NA TRBV5-1 TGCGCCAGCAGCTCAAACATCGGGGGGAACACTGAAGCTTTCTTT CASSSNIGGNTEAFF
few TRBJ1-1 TRBD1 TRBV4-1 TGCGCCAGCAGCCAAAAAGATCCAGGGACAGGGACGAACACTGAAGCTTTCTTT CASSQKDPGTGTNTEAFF
NA TRBJ1-1 NA TRBV29-1 TGCAGCACCCTCGACTCGGGGGGCGCCGATACTGAAGCTTTCTTT CSTLDSGGADTEAFF
NA TRBJ2-6 NA TRBV9 TGTGCCAGCAGCGTTTACGGAGACGGGGCCAACGTCCTGACTTTC CASSVYGDGANVLTF
NA TRBJ2-5 NA TRBV4-2 TGTGCCAGCAGCCAAGATCGCGGCGAGCAAGAGACCCAGTACTTC CASSQDRGEQETQYF